A selection of T cell receptor beta chains follows, all from one sample in a study of T cells and Merkel cell carcinoma outcomes. Repertoires were generated with immunoSEQ multiplex PCR, while TCRdb's copy carries only in-frame clones and drops some. Found here are about 19,000 clones, approximately 80% of them singletons; the top ten hold approximately 3%. Sequencing used tumor tissue from Merkel cell carcinoma. Every receptor here comes from a human donor with Merkel cell carcinoma. The CDR3 runs from the conserved cysteine through the conserved F or W. Each record gives: clone size, J gene, V gene, D gene, CDR3 DNA, CDR3 protein. The D gene is left open where the match is weak. A row's size may be missing; if present it is once, few, many or a size class.

size: NA
J: TRBJ2-3
V: TRBV7-8
D: TRBD2
DNA: TGTGCCAGCAGCTTACGGAGTAGAGCGGGGGGGAGCACATATACGCAGTATTTT
CDR3: CASSLRSRAGGSTYTQYF

size: NA
J: TRBJ1-2
V: TRBV10-3
D: TRBD1
DNA: TGTGCCATCAGTGAGTCTGAAAGGACAGGGAGCTATGGCTACACCTTC
CDR3: CAISESERTGSYGYTF

size: NA
J: TRBJ1-2
V: TRBV9
D: NA
DNA: TGTGCCAGCAGCGTAGAGATCAGGGGACATGGCTACACCTTC
CDR3: CASSVEIRGHGYTF

size: few
J: TRBJ2-4
V: TRBV19
D: NA
DNA: TGTGCCAGTAAGGGGTGGCGTCAGGGCTTAGCCAAAAACATTCAGTACTTC
CDR3: CASKGWRQGLAKNIQYF

size: NA
J: TRBJ1-2
V: TRBV5-6
D: TRBD1
DNA: TGTGCCAGCATCTTATTTGACAGGGGCTATGGCTACACCTTC
CDR3: CASILFDRGYGYTF

size: NA
J: TRBJ1-1
V: TRBV7-8
D: NA
DNA: TGTGCCAGCAGCTTGCCACGAAGGAACACTGAAGCTTTCTTT
CDR3: CASSLPRRNTEAFF

size: NA
J: TRBJ2-7
V: TRBV13
D: TRBD1
DNA: TGTGCCAGCAGCTCCCTTTCAGGGACAGGGGCCTCCTACGAGCAGTACTTC
CDR3: CASSSLSGTGASYEQYF

size: once
J: TRBJ1-2
V: TRBV7-9
D: NA
DNA: TGTGCCAGCAGCTTAGAGCGAAGGACAAAACCTAACTATGGCTACACCTTC
CDR3: CASSLERRTKPNYGYTF

size: NA
J: TRBJ1-1
V: TRBV7-9
D: NA
DNA: TGTGCCAGCAGCTTGGGGACAAACAGAGACACTGAAGCTTTCTTT
CDR3: CASSLGTNRDTEAFF

size: NA
J: TRBJ2-3
V: TRBV7-9
D: NA
DNA: TGTGCCAGCAGCTTAGGGACTTTTGCCCCCACAGATACGCAGTATTTT
CDR3: CASSLGTFAPTDTQYF

size: NA
J: TRBJ1-1
V: TRBV7-9
D: NA
DNA: TGTGCCAGCAGCGATTGGTCGGGGGCGGTGAACACTGAAGCTTTCTTT
CDR3: CASSDWSGAVNTEAFF

size: NA
J: TRBJ2-1
V: TRBV6-5
D: TRBD2
DNA: TGTGCCAGCAGGACGGGAGGAGGCTTGAGGAATGAGCAGTTCTTC
CDR3: CASRTGGGLRNEQFF

size: once
J: TRBJ1-5
V: TRBV28
D: NA
DNA: TGTGCCAGCAGCCTCTTTGGAAGCAATCAGCCCCAGCATTTT
CDR3: CASSLFGSNQPQHF

size: NA
J: TRBJ2-5
V: TRBV7-3
D: NA
DNA: TGTGCCAGCAGCCTACACGGGGCGATAACGGTCCAAGAGACCCAGTACTTC
CDR3: CASSLHGAITVQETQYF

size: NA
J: TRBJ1-4
V: TRBV7-9
D: NA
DNA: TGTGCCAGCAGCTTCTTAGGGGCCGTGGAAAAACTGTTTTTT
CDR3: CASSFLGAVEKLFF

size: NA
J: TRBJ1-2
V: TRBV29-1
D: NA
DNA: TGCAGCGGGGTGTCTCTGGGGGGTAATGGCTACACCTTC
CDR3: CSGVSLGGNGYTF

size: NA
J: TRBJ1-2
V: TRBV7-9
D: NA
DNA: TGTGCCAGCAGCTTTTTTTCGGGGGGCTACACCTTC
CDR3: CASSFFSGGYTF

size: NA
J: TRBJ2-6
V: TRBV5-1
D: NA
DNA: TGCGCCACCAAAGAGGCAGGGGCCAACGTCCTGACTTTC
CDR3: CATKEAGANVLTF

size: NA
J: TRBJ1-1
V: TRBV5-1
D: NA
DNA: TGCGCCAGCAGCTTAGCGACAGCCCTGGAGGCTTTCTTT
CDR3: CASSLATALEAFF

size: NA
J: TRBJ1-4
V: TRBV18
D: NA
DNA: TGTGCCAGCTCACCACTCCGGTGGGGCGAAAAACTGTTTTTT
CDR3: CASSPLRWGEKLFF

size: NA
J: TRBJ2-2
V: TRBV30
D: NA
DNA: TGTGCCTGGAGACGAATACAGGCGAACACCGGGGAGCTGTTTTTT
CDR3: CAWRRIQANTGELFF

size: NA
J: TRBJ1-4
V: TRBV5-6
D: NA
DNA: TGTGCCAGCAGCTCCACCCGGGGTGAGGAAAAACTGTTTTTT
CDR3: CASSSTRGEEKLFF

size: NA
J: TRBJ2-1
V: TRBV7-3
D: NA
DNA: TGTGCCAGCAGCTTAGAAGCGGCCCCCTACAATGAGCAGTTCTTC
CDR3: CASSLEAAPYNEQFF

size: NA
J: TRBJ2-2
V: TRBV5-1
D: NA
DNA: TGCGCCAGCGGCAACGGGGGTGACACCGGGGAGCTGTTTTTT
CDR3: CASGNGGDTGELFF

size: NA
J: TRBJ2-1
V: TRBV12-5
D: NA
DNA: TGTGCTAGTGGAGTGGAGGGGGCCGAGTTCTTC
CDR3: CASGVEGAEFF

size: NA
J: TRBJ1-4
V: TRBV7-9
D: NA
DNA: TGTGCCACAAACAGGGTAGTGTCAACTAATGAAAAACTGTTTTTT
CDR3: CATNRVVSTNEKLFF

size: NA
J: TRBJ1-1
V: TRBV2
D: NA
DNA: TGTGCCAGCAGACAGGGCACTGAAGCTTTCTTT
CDR3: CASRQGTEAFF

size: NA
J: TRBJ1-1
V: TRBV4-1
D: NA
DNA: TGCGCCAGCAGTCTTCGAGGGCATAACACTGAAGCTTTCTTT
CDR3: CASSLRGHNTEAFF

size: once
J: TRBJ2-7
V: TRBV18
D: NA
DNA: TGTGCCAGCTCACTCCTGGCCTACGAGCAGTACTTC
CDR3: CASSLLAYEQYF

size: NA
J: TRBJ2-6
V: TRBV5-1
D: NA
DNA: TGCGCCAGCAGCTTCGATTCTGGGGTGGGCCGTGGGGCCAACGTCCTGACTTTC
CDR3: CASSFDSGVGRGANVLTF

size: NA
J: TRBJ2-3
V: TRBV28
D: NA
DNA: TGTGCCAGCAGTTTATCGACTGCGGCTAGCACAGATACGCAGTATTTT
CDR3: CASSLSTAASTDTQYF

size: few
J: TRBJ1-2
V: TRBV9
D: NA
DNA: TGTGCCAGCAGCGTAGCCCCAGGGGAAGGAGGCTACACCTTC
CDR3: CASSVAPGEGGYTF

size: NA
J: TRBJ2-7
V: TRBV6-1
D: NA
DNA: TGTGCCAGCAGTGCGGCATTCTACGAGCAGTACTTC
CDR3: CASSAAFYEQYF

size: NA
J: TRBJ2-7
V: TRBV19
D: TRBD2
DNA: TGTGCCAGTAGTCCCCGGGGAGGGGACGAGCAGTACTTC
CDR3: CASSPRGGDEQYF

size: NA
J: TRBJ1-1
V: TRBV11-3
D: NA
DNA: TGTGCCAGCAGCCCCAGGGGCACTGAAGCTTTCTTT
CDR3: CASSPRGTEAFF

size: NA
J: TRBJ2-3
V: TRBV15
D: TRBD2
DNA: TGTGCCACCAGCAGAGATTGGACTAGCGGGAGGGTCACAGATACGCAGTATTTT
CDR3: CATSRDWTSGRVTDTQYF

size: once
J: TRBJ2-5
V: TRBV29-1
D: TRBD2
DNA: TGCAGCGTTGAAACCGGGGAGGGACGAGAGACCCAGTACTTC
CDR3: CSVETGEGRETQYF

size: once
J: TRBJ2-7
V: TRBV7-9
D: NA
DNA: TGTGCCAGCAGCTTAGGGACCTACGAGCAGTACTTC
CDR3: CASSLGTYEQYF

size: NA
J: TRBJ2-2
V: TRBV7-9
D: NA
DNA: TGTGCCAGCGGGGGGGGCCCCGGGGAGCTGTTTTTT
CDR3: CASGGGPGELFF

size: NA
J: TRBJ1-1
V: TRBV10-3
D: TRBD1
DNA: TGTGCCACCCGACAGGGGGCTCACGACGACACTGAAGCTTTCTTT
CDR3: CATRQGAHDDTEAFF

size: NA
J: TRBJ2-7
V: TRBV6-1
D: TRBD1
DNA: TGTGCCAGCAGTCCAGACAGGGTTCGCTACGAGCAGTACTTC
CDR3: CASSPDRVRYEQYF

size: NA
J: TRBJ2-1
V: TRBV4-1
D: NA
DNA: TGCGCCAGCAGCCAAGGTACTAGTAGGGGCGATGAGCAGTTCTTC
CDR3: CASSQGTSRGDEQFF

size: NA
J: TRBJ1-2
V: TRBV6-1
D: TRBD1
DNA: TGTGCCAGCAGTGAAAGTACAGGGGGGCTTGGCTACACCTTC
CDR3: CASSESTGGLGYTF

size: NA
J: TRBJ2-5
V: TRBV5-1
D: NA
DNA: TGCGCCAGCAGCTTGGTGACAGGATCCTACCAAGAGACCCAGTACTTC
CDR3: CASSLVTGSYQETQYF

size: NA
J: TRBJ2-1
V: TRBV29-1
D: NA
DNA: TGCAGCGTTGGGCAGGGAAGGAATGAGCAGTTCTTC
CDR3: CSVGQGRNEQFF

size: once
J: TRBJ2-3
V: TRBV11-2
D: NA
DNA: TGTGCCAGCAGCTTCGACCCACGGCCCACAGATACGCAGTATTTT
CDR3: CASSFDPRPTDTQYF

size: NA
J: TRBJ1-1
V: TRBV2
D: NA
DNA: TGTGCCAGGGGCCGACAGGATTCCACTGAAGCTTTCTTT
CDR3: CARGRQDSTEAFF

size: NA
J: TRBJ2-1
V: TRBV28
D: TRBD2
DNA: TGTGCTTCCTTAGCGGGGGGGTACAATGAGCAGTTCTTC
CDR3: CASLAGGYNEQFF

size: once
J: TRBJ2-6
V: TRBV7-9
D: TRBD1
DNA: TGTGCCAGCAGCGCGCGGACAGGTTATGCCTCTGGGGCCAACGTCCTGACTTTC
CDR3: CASSARTGYASGANVLTF

size: NA
J: TRBJ1-1
V: TRBV13
D: NA
DNA: TGTGCCAGCAGCACCCACCCAATTATGGTGAACACTGAAGCTTTCTTT
CDR3: CASSTHPIMVNTEAFF

size: NA
J: TRBJ1-5
V: TRBV15
D: NA
DNA: TGTGCCACCAGCAGAGGAGGGTTGTATAGCAATCAGCCCCAGCATTTT
CDR3: CATSRGGLYSNQPQHF

size: once
J: TRBJ2-7
V: TRBV18
D: TRBD2
DNA: TGTGCCAGCTCGCGTCGGACTAGCGGTGGCCCCGAGCAGTACTTC
CDR3: CASSRRTSGGPEQYF

size: NA
J: TRBJ2-7
V: TRBV19
D: NA
DNA: TGTGCCAGTAGTTCCAGGAGTACCTACGAGCAGTACTTC
CDR3: CASSSRSTYEQYF

size: NA
J: TRBJ2-1
V: TRBV5-1
D: TRBD2
DNA: TGCGCCAGCAGCTTTTTAGCGGGACGAAACAATGAGCAGTTCTTC
CDR3: CASSFLAGRNNEQFF

size: NA
J: TRBJ2-1
V: TRBV19
D: NA
DNA: TGTGCCAGTAGTATTTATGGGCAGCGTCACAATGAGCAGTTCTTC
CDR3: CASSIYGQRHNEQFF

size: NA
J: TRBJ2-1
V: TRBV11-2
D: TRBD2
DNA: TGTGCCAGCAGTCTATGGCGGGGGAATGAGCAGTTCTTC
CDR3: CASSLWRGNEQFF